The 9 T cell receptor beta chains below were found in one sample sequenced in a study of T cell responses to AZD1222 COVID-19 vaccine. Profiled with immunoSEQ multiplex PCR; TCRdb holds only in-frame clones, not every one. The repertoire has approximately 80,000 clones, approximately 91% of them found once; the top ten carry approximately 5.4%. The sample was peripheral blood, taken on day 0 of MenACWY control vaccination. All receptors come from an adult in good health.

CDR3 sequence (DNA): TGTGCCAGCAGTTACAGTTTTAATGAAAAACTGTTTTTT. Encoded protein: CASSYSFNEKLFF. This chain links TRBV6-5 with TRBJ1-4; no firm D call. From germline, CDR1 is MNHEY and CDR2 SVGAGI. The CDR3 runs to 13 residues. The ends were cut back, 2 bases at V and 4 bases at J, with 5 bases in the middle.

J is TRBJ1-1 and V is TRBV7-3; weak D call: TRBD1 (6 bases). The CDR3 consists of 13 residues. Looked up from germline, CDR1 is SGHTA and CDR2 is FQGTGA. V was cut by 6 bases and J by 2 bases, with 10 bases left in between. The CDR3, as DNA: TGTGCCAGCAGACAGGGAACTAACACTGAAGCTTTCTTT. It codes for CASRQGTNTEAFF.

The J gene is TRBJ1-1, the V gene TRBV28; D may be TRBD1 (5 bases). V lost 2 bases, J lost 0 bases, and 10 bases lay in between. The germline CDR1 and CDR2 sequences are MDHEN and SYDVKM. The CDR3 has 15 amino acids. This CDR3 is CASSLLTEMNTEAFF. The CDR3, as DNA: TGTGCCAGCAGTTTACTGACAGAGATGAACACTGAAGCTTTCTTT.

The CDR3: CATSINPSYNEQFF. Written as DNA, the CDR3 is TGTGCCACCAGCATAAATCCCTCCTACAATGAGCAGTTCTTC. The rearrangement joins TRBV15 to TRBJ2-1, with D uncertain. Per germline, CDR1 LNHNV and CDR2 YYDKDF (reference sequence). V lost 4 bases and J 0 bases, leaving 7 bases between the germline ends. The length of the CDR3 is 14 residues.

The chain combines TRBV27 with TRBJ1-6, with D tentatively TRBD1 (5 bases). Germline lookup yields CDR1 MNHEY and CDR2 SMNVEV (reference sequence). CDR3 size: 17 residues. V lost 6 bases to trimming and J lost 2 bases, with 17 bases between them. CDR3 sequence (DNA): TGTGCCAGCAGACTCTTAGACAGCTTCACCTATAATTCACCCCTCCACTTT. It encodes CASRLLDSFTYNSPLHF.

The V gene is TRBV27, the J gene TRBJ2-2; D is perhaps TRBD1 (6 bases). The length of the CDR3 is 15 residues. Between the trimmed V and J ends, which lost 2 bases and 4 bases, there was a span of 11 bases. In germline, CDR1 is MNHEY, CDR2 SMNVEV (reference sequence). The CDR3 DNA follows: TGTGCCAGCAGTTTAGCCTCAGGGGTCACCGGGGAGCTGTTTTTT. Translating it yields CASSLASGVTGELFF.

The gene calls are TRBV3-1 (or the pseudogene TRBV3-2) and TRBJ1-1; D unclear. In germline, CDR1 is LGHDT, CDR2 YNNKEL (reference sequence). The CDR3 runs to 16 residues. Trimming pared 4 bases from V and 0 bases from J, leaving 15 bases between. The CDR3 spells CASSLIDGQLNTEAFF. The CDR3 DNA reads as TGTGCCAGCAGCCTGATTGACGGCCAGCTGAACACTGAAGCTTTCTTT.

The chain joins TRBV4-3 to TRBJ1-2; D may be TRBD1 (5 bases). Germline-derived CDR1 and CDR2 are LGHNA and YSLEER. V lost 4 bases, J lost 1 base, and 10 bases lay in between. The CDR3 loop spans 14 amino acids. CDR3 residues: CASSPSGFNYGYTF. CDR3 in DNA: TGCGCCAGCAGCCCGTCAGGGTTTAACTATGGCTACACCTTC.

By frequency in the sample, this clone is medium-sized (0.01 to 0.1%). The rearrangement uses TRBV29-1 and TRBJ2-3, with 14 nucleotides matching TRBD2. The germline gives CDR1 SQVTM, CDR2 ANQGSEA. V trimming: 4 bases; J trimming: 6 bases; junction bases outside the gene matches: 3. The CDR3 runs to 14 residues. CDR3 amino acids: CSVGLAGGRDTQYF. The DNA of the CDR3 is TGCAGCGTTGGACTAGCGGGGGGGCGCGATACGCAGTATTTT.